This T cell receptor (beta chain) stems from a study of blood T cell repertoires in COVID-19. Study-level information: Acute and convalescent COVID-19 specimens originated in the United States, Italy and Spain. T cells, B-cell-depleted T cells, or PBMCs supplied cDNA or gDNA.

Seattle patients were enrolled during active infection and followed longitudinally. Original processing methods: Reference gene primer amplification gave nucleated cell count estimates. Method: immunoSEQ multiplex PCR; TCRdb's copy keeps in-frame clones and lacks some. D and trimming come from the DNA, and the V and J calls and clone size come from that table. The sample lists approximately 300,000 clones, about 85% occurring once. Germline lookup yields CDR1 SGHRS and CDR2 YFSETQ. Trimming removed 0 bases at V and 7 bases at J, with 10 bases between. The length of the CDR3 is 13 residues. This chain links TRBV5-1 with TRBJ1-2; maybe TRBD1 (6 bases). The sequence derives from a human donor with COVID-19, enrolled during active disease. The donor label of this sample is uncertain. Sequencing used peripheral blood. This CDR3 is CASSLAGTSGYTF. The CDR3 DNA follows: TGCGCCAGCAGCTTGGCAGGGACAAGTGGCTACACCTTC.